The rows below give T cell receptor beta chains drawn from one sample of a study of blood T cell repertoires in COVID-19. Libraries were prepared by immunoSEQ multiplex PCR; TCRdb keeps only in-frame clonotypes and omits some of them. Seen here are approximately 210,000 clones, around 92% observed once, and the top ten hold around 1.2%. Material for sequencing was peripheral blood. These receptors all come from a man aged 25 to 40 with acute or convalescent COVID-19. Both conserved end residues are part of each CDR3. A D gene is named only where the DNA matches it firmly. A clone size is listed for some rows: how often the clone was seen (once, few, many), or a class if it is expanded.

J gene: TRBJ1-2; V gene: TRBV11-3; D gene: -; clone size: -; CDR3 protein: CASSLEDYYGYTF; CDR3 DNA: TGTGCCAGCAGCTTAGAGGACTACTATGGCTACACCTTC
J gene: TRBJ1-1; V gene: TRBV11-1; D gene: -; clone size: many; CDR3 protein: CASRTFYDTEAFF; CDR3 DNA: TGTGCCAGCAGAACCTTCTACGACACTGAAGCTTTCTTT
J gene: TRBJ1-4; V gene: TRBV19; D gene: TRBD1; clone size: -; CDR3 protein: CASSLGQVQNEKLFF; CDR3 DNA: TGTGCCAGTAGTTTAGGACAGGTTCAAAATGAAAAACTGTTTTTT
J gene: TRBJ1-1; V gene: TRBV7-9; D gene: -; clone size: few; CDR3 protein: CASSLRVKDTEAFF; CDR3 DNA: TGTGCCAGCAGCTTACGGGTTAAGGACACTGAAGCTTTCTTT
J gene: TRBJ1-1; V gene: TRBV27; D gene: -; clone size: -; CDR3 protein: CASSLNTGVEAFF; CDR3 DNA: TGTGCCAGCAGTTTAAACACCGGGGTTGAAGCTTTCTTT
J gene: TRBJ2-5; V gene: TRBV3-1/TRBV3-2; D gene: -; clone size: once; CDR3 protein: CASSQGGPGTQYF; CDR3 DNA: TGTGCCAGCAGCCAAGGGGGGCCCGGGACCCAGTACTTC
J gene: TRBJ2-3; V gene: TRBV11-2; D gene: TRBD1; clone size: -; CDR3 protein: CASSTDGYRGLDTQYF; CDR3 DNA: TGTGCCAGCAGCACCGACGGGTACAGGGGGTTGGATACGCAGTATTTT
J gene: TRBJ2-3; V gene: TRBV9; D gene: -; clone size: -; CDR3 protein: CASSVGVSDTDTQYF; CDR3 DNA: TGTGCCAGCAGCGTAGGTGTTAGCGACACAGATACGCAGTATTTT
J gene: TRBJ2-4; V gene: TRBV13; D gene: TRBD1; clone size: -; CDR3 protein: CASRPGQGKNIQYF; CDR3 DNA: TGTGCCAGCAGACCCGGACAGGGCAAAAACATTCAGTACTTC
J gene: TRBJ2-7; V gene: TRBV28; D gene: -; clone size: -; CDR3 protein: CASSSHGGTSYEQYF; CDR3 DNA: TGTGCCAGCAGTTCCCATGGGGGGACTTCCTACGAGCAGTACTTC
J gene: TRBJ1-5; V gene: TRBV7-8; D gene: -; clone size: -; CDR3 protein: CASSLEGYTGSNQPQHF; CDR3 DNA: TGTGCCAGCAGCTTGGAGGGTTATACGGGAAGCAATCAGCCCCAGCATTTT
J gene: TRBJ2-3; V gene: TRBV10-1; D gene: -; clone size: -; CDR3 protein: CASSEGGPDTQYF; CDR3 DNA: TGCGCCAGCAGTGAGGGAGGGCCAGATACGCAGTATTTT
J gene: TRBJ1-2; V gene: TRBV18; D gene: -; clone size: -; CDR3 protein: CASSQPGGMNYGYTF; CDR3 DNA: TGTGCCAGCTCACAACCGGGAGGGATGAACTATGGCTACACCTTC
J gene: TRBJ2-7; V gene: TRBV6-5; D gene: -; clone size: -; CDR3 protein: CASTAGQGTYEQYF; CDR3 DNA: TGTGCCAGCACCGCGGGGCAGGGAACCTACGAGCAGTACTTC
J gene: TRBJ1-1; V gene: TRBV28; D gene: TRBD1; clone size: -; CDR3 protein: CASSFRTGGTAFF; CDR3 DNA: TGTGCCAGCAGTTTTCGGACAGGGGGCACAGCTTTCTTT
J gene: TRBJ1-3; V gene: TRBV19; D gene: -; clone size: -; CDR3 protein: CASSITPASGNTIYF; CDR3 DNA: TGTGCCAGTAGTATAACCCCCGCGTCGGGAAACACCATATATTTT
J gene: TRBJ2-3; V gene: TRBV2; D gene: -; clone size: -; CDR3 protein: CASEPVAGLRTDTQYF; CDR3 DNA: TGTGCCAGCGAGCCTGTAGCAGGGTTGAGAACAGATACGCAGTATTTT
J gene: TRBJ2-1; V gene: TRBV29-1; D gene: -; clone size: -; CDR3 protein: CSVYIAGAPGEQFF; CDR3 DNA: TGCAGCGTTTATATCGCGGGGGCGCCGGGTGAGCAGTTCTTC
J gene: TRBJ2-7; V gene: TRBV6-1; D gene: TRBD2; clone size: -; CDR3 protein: CASSEGGPSGTNYEQYF; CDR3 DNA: TGTGCCAGCAGTGAAGGGGGCCCTAGCGGGACCAACTACGAGCAGTACTTC
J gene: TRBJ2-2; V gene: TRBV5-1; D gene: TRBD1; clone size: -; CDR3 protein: CASSPQTTGTGELFF; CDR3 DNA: TGCGCCAGCAGCCCCCAAACGACAGGGACCGGGGAGCTGTTTTTT
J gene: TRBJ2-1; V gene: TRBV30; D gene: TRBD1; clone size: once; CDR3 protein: CAWSVRQGVGNEQFF; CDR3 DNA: TGTGCCTGGAGTGTGCGACAGGGGGTCGGCAATGAGCAGTTCTTC
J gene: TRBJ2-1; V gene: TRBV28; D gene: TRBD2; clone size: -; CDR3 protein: CASRPLAGTDNEQFF; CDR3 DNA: TGTGCCAGCAGACCCTTAGCGGGGACCGACAATGAGCAGTTCTTC
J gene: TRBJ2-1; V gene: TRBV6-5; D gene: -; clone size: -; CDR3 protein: CASSLSNNYEQFF; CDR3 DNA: TGTGCCAGCAGTCTCTCTAATAACTATGAGCAGTTCTTC
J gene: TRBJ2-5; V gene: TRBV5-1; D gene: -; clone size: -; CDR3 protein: CASSSAMEAQYF; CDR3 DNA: TGCGCCAGCAGCTCCGCTATGGAGGCCCAGTACTTC
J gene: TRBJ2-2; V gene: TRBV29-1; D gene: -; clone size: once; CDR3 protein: CSVWRDGELFF; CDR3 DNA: TGCAGCGTTTGGAGGGACGGGGAGCTGTTTTTT
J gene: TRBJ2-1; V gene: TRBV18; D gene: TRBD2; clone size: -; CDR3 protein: CASSLAGGDYNEQFF; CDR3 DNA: TGTGCCAGCTCACTAGCGGGGGGTGACTACAATGAGCAGTTCTTC